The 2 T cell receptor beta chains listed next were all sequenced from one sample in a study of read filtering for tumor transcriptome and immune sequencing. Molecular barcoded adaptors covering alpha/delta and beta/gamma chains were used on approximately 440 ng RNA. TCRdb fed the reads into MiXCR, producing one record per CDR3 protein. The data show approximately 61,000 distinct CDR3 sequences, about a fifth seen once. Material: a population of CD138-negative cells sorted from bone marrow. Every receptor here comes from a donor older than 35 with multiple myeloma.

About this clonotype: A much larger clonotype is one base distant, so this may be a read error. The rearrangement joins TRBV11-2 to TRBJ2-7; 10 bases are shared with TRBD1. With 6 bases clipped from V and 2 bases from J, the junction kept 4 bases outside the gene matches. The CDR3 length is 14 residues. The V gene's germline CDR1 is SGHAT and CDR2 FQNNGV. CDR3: CASRGTGVPYEQYF. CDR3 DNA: TGTGCCAGCAGGGGGACAGGGGTTCCCTACGAGCAGTACTTC. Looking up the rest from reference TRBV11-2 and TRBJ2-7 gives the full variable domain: EAGVAQSPRYKIIEKRQSVAFWCNPISGHATLYWYQQILGQGPKLLIQFQNNGVVDDSQLPKDRFSAERLKGVDSTLKIQPAKLEDSAVYLCASRGTGVPYEQYFGPGTRLTVT.

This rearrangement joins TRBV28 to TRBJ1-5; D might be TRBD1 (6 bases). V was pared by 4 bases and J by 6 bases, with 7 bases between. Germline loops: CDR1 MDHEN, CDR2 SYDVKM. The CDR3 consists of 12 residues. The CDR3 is CASSYRVQPQHF. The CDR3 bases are TGTGCCAGCAGTTACAGGGTTCAGCCCCAGCATTTT.